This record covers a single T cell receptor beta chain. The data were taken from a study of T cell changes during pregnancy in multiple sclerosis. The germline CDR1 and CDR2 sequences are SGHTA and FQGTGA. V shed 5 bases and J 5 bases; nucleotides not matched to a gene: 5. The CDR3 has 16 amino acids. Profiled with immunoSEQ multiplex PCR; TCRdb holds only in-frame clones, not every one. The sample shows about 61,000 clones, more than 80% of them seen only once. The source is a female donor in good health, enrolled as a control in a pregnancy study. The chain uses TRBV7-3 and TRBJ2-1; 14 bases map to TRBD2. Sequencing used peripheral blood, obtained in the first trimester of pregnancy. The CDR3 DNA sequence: TGTGCCAGCAGCCCATGGACTAGCGGGGGGAACAATGAGCAGTTCTTC. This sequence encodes CASSPWTSGGNNEQFF.